Here is one TCR beta chain with its context. Antigen specificity is unknown. With 4 bases removed from V and 2 bases from J, the gap between germline ends came to 14 bases. The CDR3 consists of 15 residues. Germline lookup yields CDR1 SEHNR and CDR2 FQNEAQ (reference sequence). This entry is derived from a study of OX40 agonist ivuxolimab in advanced cancers. About the study: An anti-OX40 (CD134) antibody with agonistic activity, ivuxolimab, was administered to patients. At doses from 0.01 to 10 mg/kg, patients were given intravenous ivuxolimab every 2 weeks. Study-level points and caveats: Certain nonresponders likewise exhibited a low normalized T-cell clonal expansion.

Assay used: immunoSEQ multiplex PCR; TCRdb lists only in-frame clones, some missing. The table records about 31,000 clones, 90% to 95% of them present only once. This clonotype was sampled from an adult with an advanced solid tumor such as melanoma, head and neck, liver or kidney cancer. The material sequenced was CD4+ or CD8+ T cells sorted from blood, taken in a trial of the OX40 agonist ivuxolimab. V is TRBV7-9 and J is TRBJ2-5, with a weak D call TRBD1 (5 bases). The CDR3 bases are TGTGCCAGCAGCTCTCCCGCGGCAGGGCAAGAGACCCAGTACTTC. Residues: CASSSPAAGQETQYF. Filled out from reference TRBV7-9 and TRBJ2-5, the complete variable domain reads DTGVSQNPRHKITKRGQNVTFRCDPISEHNRLYWYRQTLGQGPEFLTYFQNEAQLEKSRLLSDRFSAERPKGSFSTLEIQRTEQGDSAMYLCASSSPAAGQETQYFGPGTRLLVL.